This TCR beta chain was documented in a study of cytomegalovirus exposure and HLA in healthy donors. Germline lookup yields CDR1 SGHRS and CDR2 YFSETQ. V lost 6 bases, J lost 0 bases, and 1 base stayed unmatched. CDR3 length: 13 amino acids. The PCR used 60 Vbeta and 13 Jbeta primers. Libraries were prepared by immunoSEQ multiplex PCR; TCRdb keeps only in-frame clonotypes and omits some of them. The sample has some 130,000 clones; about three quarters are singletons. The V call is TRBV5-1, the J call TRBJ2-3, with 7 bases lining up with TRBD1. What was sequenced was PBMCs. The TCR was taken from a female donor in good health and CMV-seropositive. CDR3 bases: TGCGCCAGCACGGGACAGAGCACAGATACGCAGTATTTT. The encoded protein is CASTGQSTDTQYF.